The source of this TCR beta chain is a study of a mutant IDH1 vaccine in newly diagnosed glioma. Study information: Patients under treatment included approximately 60% males and approximately 38% females and had a mean age of approximately 40 years. Beforehand, treatment had been radiotherapy, temozolomide, or both; the majority received both.

From germline, CDR1 is SGHDT and CDR2 YYEEEE. The CDR3 consists of 16 residues. V was clipped by 4 bases and J by 2 bases, with 16 bases between them. The time point denotes: baseline, week 1 (first vaccination visit). Treatment defined: pre-vaccination baseline after standard-of-care therapy. Assay used: immunoSEQ multiplex PCR; TCRdb lists only in-frame clones, some missing. The sample shows over 75,000 clones, roughly 90% of them seen only once. Study results and caveats: Among top peripheral T cell clonotypes, changes seemed unrelated to pseudoprogression. Immune responses induced by the vaccine were seen in approximately 93% of patients, spanning multiple MHC alleles.

A remark on this clone: The antigen is unknown.

The sequences come from PBMCs, collected from a glioma patient treated with radiotherapy, temozolomide or both. The TCR comes from a woman aged 50 to 60 with glioma. The chain carries TRBV5-6 and TRBJ1-3, with D maybe TRBD1 (6 bases). This CDR3 is CASSRRTDFTGNTIYF. CDR3 in DNA: TGTGCCAGCAGCCGACGGACAGATTTTACTGGAAACACCATATATTTT.